This is a list of T cell receptor beta chains from one sample in a study of blood T cell repertoires in COVID-19. Clones were sequenced by immunoSEQ multiplex PCR, and TCRdb holds only the in-frame ones, with some missing. The sample holds around 130,000 clones, approximately 80% seen once. The sample consisted of peripheral blood. These receptors were taken from a woman in her 70s with acute or convalescent COVID-19. CDR3s include the opening cysteine and the closing phenylalanine or tryptophan. Fields, in order: clone size, J gene, D gene, V gene, CDR3 protein, CDR3 DNA. The D gene is left open where the match is weak. Clone size, where shown, is once, few, many, or a class for clones that have expanded.

size: -
J: TRBJ2-1
D: TRBD2
V: TRBV2
CDR3: CASSVRGSYNEQFF
DNA: TGTGCCAGCAGTGTGCGGGGGAGTTACAATGAGCAGTTCTTC

size: -
J: TRBJ1-2
D: -
V: TRBV5-4
CDR3: CASSLDRTITNYGYTF
DNA: TGTGCCAGCAGCTTGGACAGGACCATAACTAACTATGGCTACACCTTC

size: -
J: TRBJ1-1
D: TRBD1
V: TRBV6-2/TRBV6-3
CDR3: CASSAWDRGVSEAFF
DNA: TGTGCCAGCAGTGCCTGGGACAGGGGGGTCTCTGAAGCTTTCTTT

size: -
J: TRBJ2-5
D: -
V: TRBV7-2
CDR3: CASSLVAGAEETQYF
DNA: TGTGCCAGCAGCTTAGTTGCGGGGGCCGAAGAGACCCAGTACTTC

size: -
J: TRBJ2-3
D: TRBD1
V: TRBV6-5
CDR3: CASSYSTGNTDTQYF
DNA: TGTGCCAGCAGTTACTCGACAGGGAATACAGATACGCAGTATTTT

size: -
J: TRBJ1-2
D: -
V: TRBV7-9
CDR3: CASSLGAGTNYGYTF
DNA: TGTGCCAGCAGCTTAGGAGCCGGGACTAACTATGGCTACACCTTC

size: once
J: TRBJ1-2
D: TRBD1
V: TRBV19
CDR3: CASTPGQLNYGYTF
DNA: TGTGCCAGTACCCCGGGACAGCTTAACTATGGCTACACCTTC

size: -
J: TRBJ1-2
D: TRBD1
V: TRBV7-8
CDR3: CASSPKIDRAGPWGYTF
DNA: TGTGCCAGCAGCCCAAAGATTGACAGGGCGGGACCCTGGGGCTACACCTTC

size: once
J: TRBJ2-1
D: TRBD2
V: TRBV15
CDR3: CATSRILGLAAENEQFF
DNA: TGTGCCACCAGCAGGATCTTGGGACTAGCGGCTGAGAATGAGCAGTTCTTC

size: -
J: TRBJ1-2
D: -
V: TRBV6-2/TRBV6-3
CDR3: CASSYSNQGLVHGYTF
DNA: TGTGCCAGCAGTTACTCGAATCAGGGCCTCGTTCATGGCTACACCTTC

size: -
J: TRBJ1-2
D: TRBD1
V: TRBV4-3
CDR3: CASSPVGDRVVFGYTF
DNA: TGCGCCAGCAGCCCAGTGGGGGACAGGGTCGTTTTTGGCTACACCTTC

size: -
J: TRBJ1-4
D: -
V: TRBV30
CDR3: CAWGLGGSHEKLFF
DNA: TGTGCCTGGGGTTTGGGGGGGTCTCACGAAAAACTGTTTTTT

size: -
J: TRBJ1-1
D: -
V: TRBV15
CDR3: CATSRGDIPGLKAFF
DNA: TGTGCCACCAGCAGAGGGGACATACCCGGGTTGAAGGCTTTCTTT

size: -
J: TRBJ1-4
D: -
V: TRBV6-5
CDR3: CASKSWRPPGEKLFF
DNA: TGTGCCAGCAAAAGTTGGAGGCCCCCGGGGGAAAAACTGTTTTTT